The clone carrying this TCR beta chain was picked up a small number of times. Its target is not known. A read error is possible here, since a much larger clone lies one base away. Amplification of TCR beta CDR3 regions used RNA as the template. HTBI primers drove first-round RT-PCR of the TCR CDR3. From the multiplex PCR reads, TCRdb called clonotypes with MiXCR, one entry per CDR3 protein. The profile shows around 350,000 distinct CDR3 sequences, 15% to 20% of them singletons. The authors deemed Graves' hyperthyroidism stable absent ophthalmopathy progression within 18 months. The data belong to a study of T cells in Graves' hyperthyroidism and ophthalmopathy. Study in general: Peripheral blood was taken when the disease was first diagnosed, before any treatment began. Study-level results: A model of 13 V-J features distinguished ophthalmopathy from stable hyperthyroidism. For ophthalmopathy, model prediction preceded onset by a median 6.5 months.

Input material: blood. This sequence was found in a woman between 18 and 30 years old with Graves' hyperthyroidism.

CDR3 protein: CAGSQAETQYF. CDR3 nucleotide sequence: TGTGCCGGCAGCCAAGCGGAGACCCAGTACTTC. This chain joins TRBV4-2 and TRBJ2-5, with no clear D. The CDR3 spans 11 residues. Looked up from germline, CDR1 is LGHNA and CDR2 is YNFKEQ.